Each of the 26 T cell receptor beta chains below was sequenced from the same sample in a study of beta chain features in type 1 diabetes. cDNA synthesis used the whole RNA isolate, giving expressed TCRB sequences. The data were produced by immunoSEQ multiplex PCR, yet TCRdb's version contains in-frame clones alone and is incomplete. The table shows fewer than 900,000 clones, with roughly 15% occurring only once. Sequencing was done on a sample of naive CD4+ T cells from blood. The receptors were gathered from a woman aged 18 to 35 in good health.

This clone was observed at least ten times. The chain employs TRBV9 and TRBJ1-4; D may be TRBD1 (6 bases). Trimming took off 0 bases at V and 8 bases at J, with 14 bases between the two ends. Germline V gene lookup returns CDR1 SGDLS and CDR2 YYNGEE. The CDR3 sequence is 15 residues long. CDR3 bases: TGTGCCAGCAGCGTAGCTGCAGGGGCAGGCGAAAAACTGTTTTTT. Its protein is CASSVAAGAGEKLFF.

The chain has TRBV9 and TRBJ2-2; maybe TRBD2 (6 bases). V shed 0 bases and J shed 5 bases, with 11 bases lying between them. The germline gives CDR1 SGDLS, CDR2 YYNGEE. The CDR3 extends over 15 amino acids. CDR3 in amino acids: CASSVDGSGTGELFF. The DNA of the CDR3 is TGTGCCAGCAGCGTAGACGGGAGTGGGACCGGGGAGCTGTTTTTT. Using reference TRBV9 and TRBJ2-2 for the parts outside the CDR3, the full variable domain is DSGVTQTPKHLITATGQRVTLRCSPRSGDLSVYWYQQSLDQGLQFLIQYYNGEERAKGNILERFSAQQFPDLHSELNLSSLELGDSALYFCASSVDGSGTGELFFGEGSRLTVL.

V is TRBV6-1 and J is TRBJ2-5, with D possibly matching TRBD1 (5 bases). Trimming removed 1 base from V and 4 bases from J, with 10 bases in between. The CDR3 is 14 residues long. Germline V CDR1 and CDR2: MNHNS, SASEGT. CDR3 loop: CASSEDSTVETQYF. The CDR3 DNA follows: TGTGCCAGCAGTGAAGATTCGACAGTAGAGACCCAGTACTTC.

V usage is TRBV28 and J usage is TRBJ2-7; TRBD1 matches at 7 bases. The CDR3 is 14 residues long. Germline assignment: CDR1 MDHEN and CDR2 SYDVKM. The V and J ends lost 4 bases and 2 bases, in that order; junction bases with no gene match: 5. CDR3 nucleotide sequence: TGTGCCAGCAGTTCCCCCGGGACAGCCTACGAGCAGTACTTC. Its translation is CASSSPGTAYEQYF. Together with reference TRBV28 and TRBJ2-7, the CDR3 gives the full variable domain: DVKVTQSSRYLVKRTGEKVFLECVQDMDHENMFWYRQDPGLGLRLIYFSYDVKMKEKGDIPEGYSVSREKKERFSLILESASTNQTSMYLCASSSPGTAYEQYFGPGTRLTVT.

The chain's CDR3 is CASSIGWLSDTQYF. CDR3 coding DNA: TGTGCCAGTAGTATAGGGTGGTTGTCAGATACGCAGTATTTT. This chain connects TRBV19 to TRBJ2-3; D ambiguous. CDR1 is LNHDA, CDR2 SQIVND, per germline (reference sequence). The V gene lost 1 base and the J gene lost 4 bases, with 9 bases spanning the gap. CDR3 length: 14 amino acids. The variable domain in full, completed from reference TRBV19 and TRBJ2-3, reads DGGITQSPKYLFRKEGQNVTLSCEQNLNHDAMYWYRQDPGQGLRLIYYSQIVNDFQKGDIAEGYSVSREKKESFPLTVTSAQKNPTAFYLCASSIGWLSDTQYFGPGTRLTVL.

This clone has more than one count but fewer than ten. This chain joins TRBV5-1 and TRBJ2-1; TRBD1 matches at 11 bases. V shed 3 bases and J 4 bases; nucleotides not matched to a gene: 12. Germline V gene sequence: CDR1 SGHRS, CDR2 YFSETQ. This CDR3 is built from 18 residues. CDR3 amino acids: CASSSDRGLLAGYNEQFF. The CDR3 DNA follows: TGCGCCAGCAGCTCGGACAGGGGGCTACTAGCGGGTTACAATGAGCAGTTCTTC.

This clone has just a few counts. The V call is TRBV5-6, the J call TRBJ1-2; TRBD1 might be the D (6 bases). Looked up from germline, CDR1 is SGHDT and CDR2 is YYEEEE. The CDR3 totals 16 residues. The V gene lost 0 bases and the J gene lost 4 bases, with 16 bases spanning the gap. CDR3 in DNA: TGTGCCAGCAGCTTGGCAAGAACAGGGTCCGCCTATGGCTACACCTTC. Translating it yields CASSLARTGSAYGYTF.

The genes are TRBV7-9 and TRBJ2-1, with a possible D match to TRBD1 (6 bases). The CDR3 runs to 14 residues. V lost 5 bases to trimming and J lost 4 bases, with 12 bases between them. Germline values: CDR1 SEHNR, CDR2 FQNEAQ (reference sequence). The CDR3 loop reads CASSTQQGYNEQFF. The CDR3 DNA sequence: TGTGCCAGCAGCACCCAACAGGGATACAATGAGCAGTTCTTC.

The chain has TRBV7-9 and TRBJ2-3, with a tentative D call TRBD2 (6 bases). The CDR3 has 16 amino acids. Trimming removed 4 bases at V and 0 bases at J, with 14 bases between. Germline V lookup: CDR1 SEHNR, CDR2 FQNEAQ (reference sequence). The chain's CDR3 is CASSSSYGRSTDTQYF. The CDR3 bases are TGTGCCAGCAGCTCGTCGTACGGGAGAAGCACAGATACGCAGTATTTT.

This clone was seen a handful of times. The chain is built from TRBV5-1 and TRBJ2-7; D not resolved. The CDR3 loop spans 13 amino acids. Germline lookup yields CDR1 SGHRS and CDR2 YFSETQ. Trimming took off 1 base at V and 3 bases at J, with 8 bases between the two ends. CDR3 amino acids: CASSLSAHYEQYF. CDR3 coding DNA: TGCGCCAGCAGCTTGTCTGCCCACTACGAGCAGTACTTC.

This clone has more than one count but fewer than ten. This chain links TRBV7-9 with TRBJ1-2; TRBD1 is a possible D gene (5 bases). CDR1 is SEHNR, CDR2 FQNEAQ, per germline (reference sequence). With 7 bases removed from V and 1 base from J, the gap between germline ends came to 10 bases. The CDR3 consists of 13 residues. CDR3 nucleotides: TGTGCCAGCACCCAGGGATTTAACTATGGCTACACCTTC. This gives the protein CASTQGFNYGYTF. Combining the CDR3 with reference TRBV7-9 and TRBJ1-2 gives the whole variable domain DTGVSQNPRHKITKRGQNVTFRCDPISEHNRLYWYRQTLGQGPEFLTYFQNEAQLEKSRLLSDRFSAERPKGSFSTLEIQRTEQGDSAMYLCASTQGFNYGYTFGSGTRLTVV.

The rearrangement links TRBV10-3 to TRBJ2-3; D unresolved. This CDR3 spans 12 amino acids. Germline V gives CDR1 ENHRY, CDR2 SYGVKD. V gave up 2 bases and J gave up 5 bases, with 5 bases separating them. The CDR3 bases are TGTGCCATCAGTGAGGCAGGAGATACGCAGTATTTT. Translating gives CAISEAGDTQYF.

The DNA for the CDR3 is TGTGCCAGCAGCTTAGAAGAGGGGGCCGAGCAGTACTTC. It specifies CASSLEEGAEQYF. The V and J genes are TRBV7-9 and TRBJ2-7; TRBD1 matches at 7 bases. CDR3 length: 13 amino acids. J was trimmed by 6 bases and V by 1 base; bases with no gene match: 3. Per germline, CDR1 SEHNR and CDR2 FQNEAQ (reference sequence).

This clone was recorded a few times. This chain connects TRBV11-3 to TRBJ2-5; D is uncertain. Germline V gives CDR1 SGHNT, CDR2 YENEEA. The CDR3 is 13 amino acids. The V gene lost 4 bases and the J gene lost 1 base, with 7 bases spanning the gap. The CDR3 loop reads CASSYTFQETQYF. In nucleotides, the CDR3 is TGTGCCAGCAGCTATACTTTCCAAGAGACCCAGTACTTC.

Turning to this clone: The same CDR3 can be traced to other DNA sequences in this sample. This chain uses TRBV5-1 with TRBJ2-3; 7 bases match TRBD2. The trim removed 0 bases at V and 1 base at J, leaving 2 bases unmatched. The germline CDR1 and CDR2 sequences are SGHRS and YFSETQ. CDR3 size: 15 residues. The CDR3 loop reads CASSLGLAGTDTQYF. The CDR3 DNA reads as TGCGCCAGCAGCTTGGGACTAGCTGGCACAGATACGCAGTATTTT.

The rearrangement uses TRBV11-2 and TRBJ2-7; D might be TRBD2 (5 bases). The CDR3 is made up of 16 amino acids. Germline loops: CDR1 SGHAT, CDR2 FQNNGV. Trimming shortened V by 3 bases and J by 2 bases, and 17 bases separated the two germline ends. This CDR3 reads CASSFSEGAFTYEQYF. CDR3 bases: TGTGCCAGCAGCTTCTCTGAGGGAGCGTTCACCTACGAGCAGTACTTC.

This clone showed up just a few times. The gene calls are TRBV6-1 and TRBJ1-3, with 10 nucleotides matching TRBD1. This CDR3 region has 17 residues. Germline CDR1 reads MNHNS; CDR2 reads SASEGT. The junction had 6 bases not matched to a gene; V was cut back by 4 bases and J by 0 bases. CDR3 sequence reads: CASSGVTGGSSGNTIYF. CDR3 coding DNA: TGTGCCAGCAGTGGAGTGACAGGGGGCAGCTCTGGAAACACCATATATTTT.

The J gene is TRBJ2-2, the V gene TRBV19; D possibly corresponds to TRBD2 (6 bases). This CDR3 is 14 amino acids long. V was cut by 8 bases and J by 4 bases, with 14 bases left in between. Germline CDR1 is LNHDA and CDR2 is SQIVND (reference sequence). CDR3: CASSAGRGTGELFF. The CDR3 coding sequence is TGTGCCAGTTCCGCGGGACGGGGCACCGGGGAGCTGTTTTTT.

The chain uses TRBV9 and TRBJ2-1; the match to TRBD2 covers 8 bases. V lost 3 bases and J lost 6; bases outside the gene matches: 11. This CDR3 has 16 residues. Germline CDR1 SGDLS, CDR2 YYNGEE. The DNA of the CDR3 is TGTGCCAGCAGCGCCCGTGGAGGGACTAGTTCCAATGAGCAGTTCTTC. Its protein product is CASSARGGTSSNEQFF.

The chain carries TRBV4-3 and TRBJ2-1; D possibly matches TRBD1 or TRBD2 (5 bases each). The V gene lost 3 bases and the J gene lost 5 bases, with 17 bases spanning the gap. There are 16 residues in the CDR3. Germline CDR1 LGHNA, CDR2 YSLEER. The CDR3: CASSHQFPGPDNEQFF. The DNA of the CDR3 is TGCGCCAGCAGCCACCAATTTCCGGGACCCGACAATGAGCAGTTCTTC.

The chain couples TRBV6-5 to TRBJ1-4; TRBD1 might be the D (5 bases). This CDR3 comprises 14 residues. V shed 7 bases and J shed 4 bases, with 13 bases lying between them. The germline V gene has CDR1 MNHEY and CDR2 SVGAGI. The CDR3 spells CASKPGADNEKLFF. The CDR3 DNA is TGTGCCAGCAAACCCGGGGCGGATAATGAAAAACTGTTTTTT.

About this clone: The sample has other DNA sequences that encode this CDR3 too. V gene TRBV18 combines with J gene TRBJ2-3; D is unclear. CDR3 size: 13 residues. Germline V gene sequence: CDR1 KGHSH, CDR2 LQKENI. V gave up 2 bases and J gave up 2 bases, with 5 bases separating them. The CDR3 loop is CASSPSPTDTQYF. CDR3 in DNA: TGTGCCAGCTCACCATCTCCCACAGATACGCAGTATTTT.

The chain carries TRBV11-2 and TRBJ2-6; no clear D gene. This CDR3 comprises 17 residues. V was shortened by 5 bases and J by 1 base, with 15 bases between the two germline ends. Germline V gene data show CDR1 as SGHAT and CDR2 as FQNNGV. CDR3 bases: TGTGCCAGCAGCCGAGGAGTACTGGCGTCTGGGGCCAACGTCCTGACTTTC. Translation: CASSRGVLASGANVLTF.

The chain employs TRBV10-3 and TRBJ2-2, with 7 positions matching TRBD1. The V gene's germline CDR1 is ENHRY and CDR2 SYGVKD. This CDR3 is 18 amino acids long. V was pared by 7 bases and J by 2 bases, with 16 bases of the junction left unmatched. The CDR3 DNA reads TGTGCCATCACCGGGACAGAAAGATACAAAAATAACACCGGGGAGCTGTTTTTT. Protein product: CAITGTERYKNNTGELFF.

This clone was seen only a few times. The CDR3 loop is CASSELRLGSGELFF. The CDR3 DNA reads TGTGCCAGCAGTGAACTTCGGTTGGGATCCGGGGAGCTGTTTTTT. The chain has TRBV25-1 and TRBJ2-2; no reliable D call. V dropped 2 bases and J dropped 6 bases, with 13 bases sitting between them. Germline V lookup: CDR1 MGHDK, CDR2 SYGVNS. The length of the CDR3 is 15 residues.

This sequence joins TRBV6-6 and TRBJ2-1; unclear D gene. The CDR3 consists of 13 residues. V was pared by 4 bases and J by 8 bases, with 12 bases between. The germline V gene has CDR1 MNHNY and CDR2 SVGAGI (reference sequence). CDR3 DNA: TGTGCCAGCAGTTTACCACAATTCCATGAGCAGTTCTTC. It is translated as CASSLPQFHEQFF.